These 20 T cell receptor beta chains came from one sample sequenced in a study of T cells in Graves' hyperthyroidism and ophthalmopathy. What was amplified from RNA transcripts were TCR beta CDR3 regions. During a first-round RT-PCR of the TCR CDR3, the HTBI primer set was used. One entry per CDR3 protein results from TCRdb running MiXCR on the multiplex PCR reads. The sample consists of about half a million distinct CDR3 sequences, around a quarter of them appearing once. The source material was blood. The receptors here all came from a woman aged 25 to 45 with Graves' ophthalmopathy.

CDR3 region: CATTSRDRVTEAFF. The DNA of the CDR3 is TGTGCCACCACTAGCCGGGACAGGGTCACTGAAGCTTTCTTT. V is TRBV6-1 and J is TRBJ1-1; 9 bases match TRBD1. The CDR3 loop spans 14 amino acids. Germline CDR1 and CDR2: MNHNS and SASEGT. V shed 10 bases, J shed 4 bases, and the junction held 10 bases outside the gene matches.

V and J are TRBV9 and TRBJ2-2; 7 bases fit TRBD2. The CDR3 covers 17 residues. In germline, CDR1 is SGDLS, CDR2 YYNGEE. J gave up 4 bases and V 4 bases, and 13 bases lay outside the gene matches. CDR3 residues: CASSPQWGGDGTGELFF. DNA of the CDR3: TGTGCCAGCAGCCCCCAGTGGGGGGGAGACGGCACCGGGGAGCTGTTTTTT. The entire variable domain, with the rest obtained from reference TRBV9 and TRBJ2-2, is as follows: DSGVTQTPKHLITATGQRVTLRCSPRSGDLSVYWYQQSLDQGLQFLIQYYNGEERAKGNILERFSAQQFPDLHSELNLSSLELGDSALYFCASSPQWGGDGTGELFFGEGSRLTVL.

This clonotype appeared many times. The chain couples TRBV6-1 to TRBJ2-7; TRBD2 matches 7 bases. This CDR3 has 15 amino acids. J was trimmed by 6 bases and V by 3 bases; bases with no gene match: 11. Germline CDR1 MNHNS, CDR2 SASEGT. Here the CDR3 reads CASSDYGGVLSEQYF. The CDR3 nucleotides are TGTGCCAGCAGTGATTATGGGGGGGTCCTTAGCGAGCAGTACTTC.

V gene TRBV6-1 combines with J gene TRBJ1-4, with 8 bases matching TRBD1. Losses at the gene ends were 1 base for V and 5 bases for J; bases not matched to a gene: 0. CDR3 length: 14 amino acids. Germline lookup yields CDR1 MNHNS and CDR2 SASEGT. The CDR3 nucleotides read TGTGCCAGCAGTGAAGGACAGGGGAATGAAAAACTGTTTTTT. It yields the protein CASSEGQGNEKLFF.

This clonotype was observed many times. The V gene is TRBV5-1, the J gene TRBJ1-1; D gene unclear. Between the trimmed V and J ends, which lost 2 bases and 1 base, there was a span of 12 bases. This CDR3 comprises 15 residues. Per germline, CDR1 SGHRS and CDR2 YFSETQ. The CDR3 DNA is TGCGCCAGCAGCTTTAGTAACATAAAGAACACTGAAGCTTTCTTT. Translation gives CASSFSNIKNTEAFF. Drawing the rest from reference TRBV5-1 and TRBJ1-1, the complete variable domain is KAGVTQTPRYLIKTRGQQVTLSCSPISGHRSVSWYQQTPGQGLQFLFEYFSETQRNKGNFPGRFSGRQFSNSRSEMNVSTLELGDSALYLCASSFSNIKNTEAFFGQGTRLTVV.

Many counts were recorded for this clonotype. A much bigger clone sits one base away, suggesting this may be a read error. The genes are TRBV6-1 and TRBJ1-2, with D hard to call. In germline, CDR1 is MNHNS, CDR2 SASEGT. There are 11 residues in the CDR3. In DNA, the CDR3 is TGTACCAGCACTCAGAGCTATGGCTACACCTTC. The encoded protein is CTSTQSYGYTF.

This clonotype showed up many times. The chain employs TRBV2 and TRBJ1-1; D not resolved. Trimming stripped 8 bases from V and 8 bases from J, with 24 bases between. This CDR3 has 15 amino acids. Germline V gene sequence: CDR1 SNHLY, CDR2 FYNNEI. For the CDR3, the DNA is TGTGCCAGCTCCCGAGGGTCAGTTAACAGATGGGAAGCTTTCTTT. It encodes CASSRGSVNRWEAFF.

This clonotype was picked up a small number of times. This may be a read error: a much more frequent sequence differs by one nucleotide. The chain uses TRBV28 and TRBJ2-5; TRBD1 might be the D (6 bases). This CDR3 comprises 13 residues. The germline V gene encodes CDR1 MDHEN and CDR2 SYDVKM. The CDR3 DNA follows: TGTGCCAGCAGCCAACAGGGAAAAGAGACCAAGTACTTC. Its translation is CASSQQGKETKYF.

This clonotype was found a few times. This sequence joins TRBV11-2 and TRBJ2-3; TRBD2 matches 8 bases. CDR1 and CDR2 from the germline V gene are SGHAT and FQNNGV. The V gene end was trimmed by 0 bases and the J gene end by 10 bases; junction bases not matched to a gene: 6. This CDR3 comprises 14 residues. This chain's CDR3 is CASSLEGAGGAQYF. For the CDR3, the DNA is TGTGCCAGCAGCTTAGAGGGGGCGGGGGGTGCGCAGTATTTT.

The chain combines TRBV5-1 with TRBJ1-3; weak D call: TRBD1 (5 bases). Trimming removed 6 bases from V and 2 bases from J, with 9 bases in between. This CDR3 has 13 residues. Germline V CDR1 and CDR2: SGHRS, YFSETQ. The CDR3 region has the DNA TGCGCCAGCAAGACAGAGGCTGGAAACACCATATATTTT. It translates to CASKTEAGNTIYF.

This clonotype was seen repeatedly, ten times or more. This chain joins TRBV6-1 and TRBJ2-7; TRBD2 matches at 11 bases. The V gene end was trimmed by 6 bases and the J gene end by 5 bases; junction bases not matched to a gene: 9. CDR1 MNHNS and CDR2 SASEGT come from the germline V gene. There are 15 residues in the CDR3. The CDR3 region has the DNA TGTGCCAGCAGCCCCTCGGGACTAGCGGTCGACGAGCAGTACTTC. Amino acid sequence: CASSPSGLAVDEQYF.

The rearrangement joins TRBV27 to TRBJ2-7; D might be TRBD1 or TRBD2, each matching 6 bases. Germline values: CDR1 MNHEY, CDR2 SMNVEV (reference sequence). This CDR3 has 15 amino acids. V dropped 5 bases and J dropped 4 bases, with 18 bases sitting between them. CDR3 amino acids: CASSTLRGRRYEQYF. The CDR3 region has the DNA TGTGCCAGCAGTACCCTCCGGGGGCGGCGTTACGAGCAGTACTTC.

This clonotype occurred many times. The CDR3 nucleotides are TGCAGCTCACTCAGTGGGGAGACCCAGTACTTC. Translation: CSSLSGETQYF. The gene calls are TRBV29-1 and TRBJ2-5; the D is unclear. Trimming took 8 bases from V and 5 from J, leaving 12 bases between them. Looked up from germline, CDR1 is SQVTM and CDR2 is ANQGSEA. The CDR3 has 11 residues.

This clonotype has ten or more counts. V is TRBV12-3 or TRBV12-4 and J is TRBJ2-7, with a tentative D call TRBD2 (5 bases). The CDR3 is 13 residues long. Deletions cut 7 bases from V and 2 bases from J, with 12 bases between. The CDR3 DNA sequence: TGTGCCAGCACCACGGACGGGGCCTACGAGCAGTACTTC. It codes for CASTTDGAYEQYF.

In this sample, this clonotype turned up a few times. The V and J genes are TRBV6-1 and TRBJ1-5; D may be TRBD1 (5 bases). Germline lookup yields CDR1 MNHNS and CDR2 SASEGT. CDR3 length equals 13 residues. Trimming shortened V by 6 bases and J by 5 bases, and 11 bases separated the two germline ends. The CDR3 reads CASREGYHQPQHF. For the CDR3, the DNA is TGTGCCAGCAGGGAGGGGTACCATCAGCCCCAGCATTTT.

This clonotype has at least ten counts. V is TRBV20-1 and J is TRBJ2-7, with a possible D match to TRBD2 (6 bases). The CDR3 covers 13 residues. Germline assignment: CDR1 DFQATT and CDR2 SNEGSKA (reference sequence). V gave up 0 bases and J gave up 2 bases, with 8 bases separating them. CDR3: CSAREEGTYEQYF. CDR3 coding DNA: TGCAGTGCTAGAGAGGAGGGGACCTACGAGCAGTACTTC.

The sample holds many counts of this clonotype. V is TRBV6-2 or TRBV6-3 and J is TRBJ1-1; 7 nucleotides match TRBD1. Germline trimming cut 2 bases from V and 2 bases from J; bases unmatched to any gene: 8. The germline V gene has CDR1 MNHEY and CDR2 SVGEGT. This CDR3 comprises 16 residues. The DNA for the CDR3 is TGTGCCAGCAGTTACGAATCCGGGACAGTAAACACTGAAGCTTTCTTT. Protein sequence: CASSYESGTVNTEAFF.

This clonotype has a handful of counts. This sequence may be a read error, since a much larger clone differs from it by one base. CDR3 in DNA: TGTACCAGCACGTACAGTACGAACACCGGGGAGCTGTTTTTT. Amino acid sequence: CTSTYSTNTGELFF. This sequence joins TRBV2 and TRBJ2-2; D is ambiguous. Germline-derived CDR1 and CDR2 are SNHLY and FYNNEI. The CDR3 is 14 residues long.

This clonotype was recorded a few times. DNA of the CDR3: TGTGCCAGCAGTTTTAGGGGGAGCCAAGAGACCCAGTACTTC. Its translation: CASSFRGSQETQYF. The rearrangement joins TRBV27 to TRBJ2-5, with D perhaps TRBD1 (6 bases). The CDR3 length is 14 residues. V dropped 3 bases and J dropped 1 base, with 9 bases sitting between them. CDR1 is MNHEY and CDR2 is SMNVEV in the germline V gene (reference sequence).

This clonotype was counted only a few times. The rearrangement joins TRBV4-3 to TRBJ2-5; TRBD2 matches 11 bases. The CDR3 extends over 15 amino acids. V was clipped by 2 bases and J by 4 bases; unmatched bases: 3. In germline, CDR1 is LGHNA, CDR2 YSLEER. The CDR3 DNA sequence: TGCGCCAGCAGCCAATCCGGGACTAGCGGAGAGACCCAGTACTTC. It is translated as CASSQSGTSGETQYF.